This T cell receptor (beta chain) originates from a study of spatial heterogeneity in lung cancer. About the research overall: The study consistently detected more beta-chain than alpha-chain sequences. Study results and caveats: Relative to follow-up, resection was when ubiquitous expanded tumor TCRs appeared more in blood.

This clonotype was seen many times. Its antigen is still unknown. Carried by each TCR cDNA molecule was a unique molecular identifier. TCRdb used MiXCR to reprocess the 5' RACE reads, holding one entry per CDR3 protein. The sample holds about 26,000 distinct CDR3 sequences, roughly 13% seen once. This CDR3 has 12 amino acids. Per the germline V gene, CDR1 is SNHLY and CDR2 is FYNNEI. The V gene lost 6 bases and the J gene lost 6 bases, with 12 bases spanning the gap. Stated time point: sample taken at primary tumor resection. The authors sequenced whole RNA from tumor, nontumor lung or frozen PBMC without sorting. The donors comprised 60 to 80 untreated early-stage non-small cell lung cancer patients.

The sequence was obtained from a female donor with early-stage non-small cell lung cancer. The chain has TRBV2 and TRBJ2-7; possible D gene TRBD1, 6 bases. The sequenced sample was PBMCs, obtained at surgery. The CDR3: CASRARTVEQYV. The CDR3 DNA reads TGTGCCAGCAGAGCACGGACAGTCGAGCAGTACGTC.